This T cell receptor (beta chain) was identified in a study of blood T cell repertoires in COVID-19. Per germline, CDR1 SGHTA and CDR2 FQGTGA. V was shortened by 2 bases and J by 0 bases, with 4 bases between the two germline ends. The CDR3 runs 13 residues. Original methodology: Scientists estimated how many nucleated cells there were by amplifying reference gene primers. Libraries were prepared by immunoSEQ multiplex PCR; TCRdb keeps only in-frame clonotypes and omits some of them. The V and J calls and the clone size are those of that table, but D and trimming were determined from the DNA. This table holds about 150,000 clones, 79% found once.

V usage is TRBV7-3 and J usage is TRBJ1-1, with D hard to call. The sample comprised PBMCs or T cells enriched from blood (not recorded which). The clonotype originates from a woman in her seventies in a cohort exposed to, infected with or recovered from COVID-19 (not recorded which). The CDR3 protein is CASSLSVNTEAFF. The CDR3 DNA sequence: TGTGCCAGCAGCTTATCGGTGAACACTGAAGCTTTCTTT. Full variable domain (remainder filled in from reference TRBV7-3 and TRBJ1-1): GAGVSQTPSNKVTEKGKYVELRCDPISGHTALYWYRQSLGQGPEFLIYFQGTGAADDSGLPNDRFFAVRPEGSVSTLKIQRTERGDSAVYLCASSLSVNTEAFFGQGTRLTVV.